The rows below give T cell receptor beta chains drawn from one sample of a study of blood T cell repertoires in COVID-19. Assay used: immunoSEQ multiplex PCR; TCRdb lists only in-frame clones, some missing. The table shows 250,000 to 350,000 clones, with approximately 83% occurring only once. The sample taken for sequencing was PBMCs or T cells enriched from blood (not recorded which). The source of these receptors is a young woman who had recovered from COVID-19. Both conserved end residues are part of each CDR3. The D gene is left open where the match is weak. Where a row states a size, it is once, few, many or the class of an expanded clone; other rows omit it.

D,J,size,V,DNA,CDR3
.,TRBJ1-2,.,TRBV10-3,TGTGCCATCAGTGACGGGTCTCGGGGCTACACCTTC,CAISDGSRGYTF
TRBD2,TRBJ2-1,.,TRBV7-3,TGTGCCAGCAGCTTAACTTTCCTAGCGGGAGGGGGGGAGCAGTTCTTC,CASSLTFLAGGGEQFF
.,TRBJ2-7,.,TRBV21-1,TGTGCCAGCAGCACCCAAAACCGGGACAGGGTCTACGAGCAGTACTTC,CASSTQNRDRVYEQYF
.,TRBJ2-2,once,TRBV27,TGTGCCAGCAGTGTGGGTCGTGGGCGGGATTATAGCACCGGGGAGCTGTTTTTT,CASSVGRGRDYSTGELFF
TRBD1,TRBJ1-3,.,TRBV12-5,TGTGCTAGTGCCCTAGAACAGGGGGCGGGAAACACCATATATTTT,CASALEQGAGNTIYF
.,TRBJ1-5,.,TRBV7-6,TGTGCCAGCAGCTTAGGTATCGGTCAGCCCCAGCATTTT,CASSLGIGQPQHF
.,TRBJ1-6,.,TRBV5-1,TGCGCCAGCAGCCAATTGCAGGGGCCCGGCAATTCACCCCTCCACTTT,CASSQLQGPGNSPLHF
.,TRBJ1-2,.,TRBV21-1,TGTGCCAGCAGCCCTGAGGACAGTCGGAACTATGGCTACACCTTC,CASSPEDSRNYGYTF
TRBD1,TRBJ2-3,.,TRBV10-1,TGCGCCAGCAGTGCCATACAGGGGGTGGCCACAGATACGCAGTATTTT,CASSAIQGVATDTQYF
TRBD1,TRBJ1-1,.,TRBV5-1,TGCGCCAGCAGCTTGGGACAGGGGGTCACTGAAGCTTTCTTT,CASSLGQGVTEAFF
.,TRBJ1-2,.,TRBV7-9,TGTGCCAGCAGCTTTTCGCAGGGTGAACAATATGGCTACACCTTC,CASSFSQGEQYGYTF
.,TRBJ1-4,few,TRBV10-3,TGTGCCATCAGTGATTACAGGGCGTTAACTAATGAAAAACTGTTTTTT,CAISDYRALTNEKLFF
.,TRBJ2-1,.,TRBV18,TGTGCCAGCGCTCCCGGGGGAGCCTACAATGAGCAGTTCTTC,CASAPGGAYNEQFF
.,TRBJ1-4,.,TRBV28,TGTGCCAGCAGTTTGTACAGGTCCCTTGAAAAACTGTTTTTT,CASSLYRSLEKLFF